This TCR beta chain was identified during a study of glioma-infiltrating T cells after dendritic cell vaccination. Sequencing was performed with immunoSEQ multiplex PCR; in TCRdb, only in-frame clones are kept and a portion is missing. Of 80,000 to 100,000 clones in the sample, 79% were seen once. The junction had 3 bases not matched to a gene; V was cut back by 5 bases and J by 1 base. The CDR3 is made up of 15 amino acids. Germline CDR1 MNHEY, CDR2 SVGAGI. Blood PBMC samples: pre-vaccination, two weeks post third vaccination, and at tumor progression. This clonotype was sampled from a human donor with glioblastoma. The chain uses TRBV6-5 and TRBJ2-3, with 10 bases fitting TRBD2. Sequenced material: blood, taken before dendritic cell vaccination. Here the CDR3 DNA reads TGTGCCAGCAGTCTAGCGGGAGCGGGCACAGATACGCAGTATTTT. Residues: CASSLAGAGTDTQYF.